This T cell receptor beta chain was profiled in a study of healthy donors' naive CD4 and CD8 T cells. Points from the study as a whole: Naive CD4+ and CD8+ cells reportedly differed in usage of most V and J genes. Positive CDR3 charge linked to CD4+ cells, negative to CD8+ cells.

Remarks on this clonotype: Its antigen is currently unknown.

TCR libraries were built from 450 to 650 ng of total RNA by linear amplification. TCRdb reprocessed the reads via MiXCR and lists one record per CDR3 protein. This repertoire shows 200,000 or so distinct CDR3 sequences, around three quarters found once; its top ten account for less than 2.5%. Trimming stripped 0 bases from V and 0 bases from J, with 7 bases between. This CDR3 is built from 15 residues. Per the germline V gene, CDR1 is SGHRS and CDR2 is YFSETQ. Naive T cells were sorted: CD4+CD8-CD45RO-CD45RA+ for CD4+, CD8+CD4-CD45RA+CD27bright for CD8+. V usage is TRBV5-1 and J usage is TRBJ2-1; D unclear. The sequence was obtained from a pool of human donors in good health; the sample pools cells from several healthy donors. Sequenced input: naive CD4+ and CD8+ T cells sorted from blood, pooled from several donors. CDR3 DNA sequence: TGCGCCAGCAGCTTGGCCGCGAGCTCCTACAATGAGCAGTTCTTC. This codes for CASSLAASSYNEQFF.